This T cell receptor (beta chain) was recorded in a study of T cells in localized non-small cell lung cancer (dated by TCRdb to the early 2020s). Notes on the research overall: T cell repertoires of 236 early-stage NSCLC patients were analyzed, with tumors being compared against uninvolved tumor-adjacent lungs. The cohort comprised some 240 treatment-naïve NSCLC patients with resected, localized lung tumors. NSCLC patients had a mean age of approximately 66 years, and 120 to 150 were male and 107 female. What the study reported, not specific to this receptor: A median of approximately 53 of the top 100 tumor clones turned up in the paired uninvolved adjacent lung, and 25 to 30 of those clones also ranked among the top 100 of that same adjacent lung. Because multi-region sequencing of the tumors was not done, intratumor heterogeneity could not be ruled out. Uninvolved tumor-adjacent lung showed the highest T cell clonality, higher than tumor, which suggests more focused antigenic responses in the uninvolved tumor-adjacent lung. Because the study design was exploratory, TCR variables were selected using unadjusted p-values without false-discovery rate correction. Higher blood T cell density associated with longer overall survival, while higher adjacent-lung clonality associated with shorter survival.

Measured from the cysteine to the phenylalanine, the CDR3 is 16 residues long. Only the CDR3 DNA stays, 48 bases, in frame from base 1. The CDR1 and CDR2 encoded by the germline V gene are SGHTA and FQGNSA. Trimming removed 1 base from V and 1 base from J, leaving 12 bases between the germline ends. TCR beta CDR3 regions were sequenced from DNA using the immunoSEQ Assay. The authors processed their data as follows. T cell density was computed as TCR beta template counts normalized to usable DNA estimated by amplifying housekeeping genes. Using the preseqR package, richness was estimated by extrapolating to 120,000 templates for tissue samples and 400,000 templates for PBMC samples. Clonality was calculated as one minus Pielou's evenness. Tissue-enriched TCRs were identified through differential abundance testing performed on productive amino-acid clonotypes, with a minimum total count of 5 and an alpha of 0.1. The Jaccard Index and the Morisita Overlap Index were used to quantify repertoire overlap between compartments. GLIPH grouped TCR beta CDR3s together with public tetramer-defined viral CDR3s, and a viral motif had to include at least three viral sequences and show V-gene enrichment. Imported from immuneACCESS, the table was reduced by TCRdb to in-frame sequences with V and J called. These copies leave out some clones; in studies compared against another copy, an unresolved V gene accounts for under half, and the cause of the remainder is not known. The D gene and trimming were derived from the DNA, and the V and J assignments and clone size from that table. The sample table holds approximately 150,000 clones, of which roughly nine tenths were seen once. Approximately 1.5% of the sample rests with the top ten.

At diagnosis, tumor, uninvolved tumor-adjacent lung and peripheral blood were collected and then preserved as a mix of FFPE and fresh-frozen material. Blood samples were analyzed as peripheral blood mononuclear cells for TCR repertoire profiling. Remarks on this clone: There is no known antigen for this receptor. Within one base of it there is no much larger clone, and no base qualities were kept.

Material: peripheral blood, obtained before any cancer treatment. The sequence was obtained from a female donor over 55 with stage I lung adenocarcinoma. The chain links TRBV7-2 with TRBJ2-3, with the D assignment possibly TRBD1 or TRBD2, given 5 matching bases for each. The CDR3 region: CASSLEGRGGTDTQYF. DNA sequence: TGTGCCAGCAGCTTAGAGGGGCGAGGGGGCACAGATACGCAGTATTTT.